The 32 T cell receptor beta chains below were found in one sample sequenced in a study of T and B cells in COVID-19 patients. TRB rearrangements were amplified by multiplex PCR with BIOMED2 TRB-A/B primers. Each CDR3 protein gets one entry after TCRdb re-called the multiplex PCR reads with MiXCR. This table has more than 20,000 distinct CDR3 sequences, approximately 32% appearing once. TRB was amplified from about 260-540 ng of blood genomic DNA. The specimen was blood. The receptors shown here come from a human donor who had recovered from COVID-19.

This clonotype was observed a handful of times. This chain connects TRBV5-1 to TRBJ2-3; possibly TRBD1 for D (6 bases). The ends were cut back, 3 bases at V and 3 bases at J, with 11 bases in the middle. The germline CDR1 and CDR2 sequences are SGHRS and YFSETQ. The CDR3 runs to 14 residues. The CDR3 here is CASSSVQGTDTQYF. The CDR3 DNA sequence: TGCGCCAGCAGCTCCGTACAGGGTACAGATACGCAGTATTTT. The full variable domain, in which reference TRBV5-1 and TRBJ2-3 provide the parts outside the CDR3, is KAGVTQTPRYLIKTRGQQVTLSCSPISGHRSVSWYQQTPGQGLQFLFEYFSETQRNKGNFPGRFSGRQFSNSRSEMNVSTLELGDSALYLCASSSVQGTDTQYFGPGTRLTVL.

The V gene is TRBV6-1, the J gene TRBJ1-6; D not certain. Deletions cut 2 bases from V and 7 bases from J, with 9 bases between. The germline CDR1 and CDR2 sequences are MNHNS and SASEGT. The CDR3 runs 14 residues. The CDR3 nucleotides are TGTGCCAGCAGTGAATGGCAGACCAATTCACCCCTCCACTTT. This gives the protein CASSEWQTNSPLHF.

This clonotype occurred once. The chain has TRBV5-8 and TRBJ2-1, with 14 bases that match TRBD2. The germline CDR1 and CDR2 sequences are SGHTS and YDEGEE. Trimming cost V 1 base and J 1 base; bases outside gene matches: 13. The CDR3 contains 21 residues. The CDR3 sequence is CASSLKGLAGVSPRSYNEQFF. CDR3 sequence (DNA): TGTGCCAGCAGCTTGAAGGGACTAGCGGGAGTTTCTCCCAGATCCTACAATGAGCAGTTCTTC. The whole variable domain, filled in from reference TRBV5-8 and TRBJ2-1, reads EAGVTQSPTHLIKTRGQQATLRCSPISGHTSVYWYQQALGLGLQFLLWYDEGEERNRGNFPPRFSGRQFPNYSSELNVNALELEDSALYLCASSLKGLAGVSPRSYNEQFFGPGTRLTVL.

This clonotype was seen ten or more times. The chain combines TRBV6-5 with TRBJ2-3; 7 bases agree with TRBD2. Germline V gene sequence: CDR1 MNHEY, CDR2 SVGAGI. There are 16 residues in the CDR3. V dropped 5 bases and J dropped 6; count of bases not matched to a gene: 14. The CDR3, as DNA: TGTGCCAGCAGTGGTACTAGCGCTGGAGATTTGGATACGCAGTATTTT. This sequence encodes CASSGTSAGDLDTQYF.

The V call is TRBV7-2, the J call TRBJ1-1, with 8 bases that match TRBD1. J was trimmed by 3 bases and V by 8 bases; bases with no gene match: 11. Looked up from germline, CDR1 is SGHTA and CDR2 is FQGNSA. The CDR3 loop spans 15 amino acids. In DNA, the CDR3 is TGTGCCAGCTGTCAGGGGGCGCGGGCTGACACTGAAGCTTTCTTT. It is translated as CASCQGARADTEAFF.

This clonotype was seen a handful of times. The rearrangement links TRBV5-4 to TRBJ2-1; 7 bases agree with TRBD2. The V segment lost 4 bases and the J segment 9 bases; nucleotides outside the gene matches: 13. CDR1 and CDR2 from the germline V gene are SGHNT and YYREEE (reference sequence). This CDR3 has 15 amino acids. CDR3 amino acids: CASSPGGAGRGEQFF. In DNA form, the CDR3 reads TGTGCCAGCAGCCCGGGGGGAGCGGGAAGAGGTGAGCAGTTCTTC.

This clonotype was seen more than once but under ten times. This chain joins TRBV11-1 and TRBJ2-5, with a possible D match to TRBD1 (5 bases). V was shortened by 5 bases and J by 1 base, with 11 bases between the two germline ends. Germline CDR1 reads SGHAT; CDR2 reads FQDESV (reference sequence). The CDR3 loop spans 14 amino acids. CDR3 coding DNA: TGTGCCAGCAGCCCCCAGGGTTTCCAAGAGACCCAGTACTTC. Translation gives CASSPQGFQETQYF.

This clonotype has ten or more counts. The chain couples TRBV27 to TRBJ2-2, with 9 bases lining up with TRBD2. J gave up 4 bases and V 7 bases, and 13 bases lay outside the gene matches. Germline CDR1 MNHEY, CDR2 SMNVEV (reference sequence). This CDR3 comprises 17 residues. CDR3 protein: CASTPAAGGPSTGELFF. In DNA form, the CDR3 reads TGTGCCAGCACCCCAGCGGCGGGAGGGCCTTCCACCGGGGAGCTGTTTTTT.

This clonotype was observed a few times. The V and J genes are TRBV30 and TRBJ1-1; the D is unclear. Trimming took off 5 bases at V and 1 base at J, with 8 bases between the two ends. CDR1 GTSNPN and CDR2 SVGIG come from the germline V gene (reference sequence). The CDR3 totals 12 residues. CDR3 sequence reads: CAWQETNTEAFF. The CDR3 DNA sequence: TGTGCCTGGCAGGAGACGAACACTGAAGCTTTCTTT. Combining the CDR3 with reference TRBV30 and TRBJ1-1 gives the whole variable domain SQTIHQWPATLVQPVGSPLSLECTVEGTSNPNLYWYRQAAGRGLQLLFYSVGIGQISSEVPQNLSASRPQDRQFILSSKKLLLSDSGFYLCAWQETNTEAFFGQGTRLTVV.

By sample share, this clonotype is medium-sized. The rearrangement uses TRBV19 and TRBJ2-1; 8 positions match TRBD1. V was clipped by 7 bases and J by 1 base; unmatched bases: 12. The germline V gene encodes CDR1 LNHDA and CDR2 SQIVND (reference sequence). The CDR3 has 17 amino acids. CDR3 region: CASTKPDRGNSYNEQFF. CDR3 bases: TGTGCCAGTACCAAACCCGACAGGGGCAATTCCTACAATGAGCAGTTCTTC.

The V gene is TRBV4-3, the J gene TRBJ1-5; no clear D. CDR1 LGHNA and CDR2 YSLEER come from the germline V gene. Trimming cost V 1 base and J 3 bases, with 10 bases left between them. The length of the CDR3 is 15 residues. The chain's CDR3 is CASSQVHGFNQPQHF. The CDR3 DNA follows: TGCGCCAGCAGCCAAGTGCACGGATTCAATCAGCCCCAGCATTTT.

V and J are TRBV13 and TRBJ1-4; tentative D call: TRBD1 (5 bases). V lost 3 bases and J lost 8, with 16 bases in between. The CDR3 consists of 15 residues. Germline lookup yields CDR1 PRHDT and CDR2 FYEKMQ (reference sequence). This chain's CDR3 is CASSFRGAEREKLFF. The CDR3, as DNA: TGTGCCAGCAGCTTCCGGGGCGCCGAGAGGGAAAAACTGTTTTTT.

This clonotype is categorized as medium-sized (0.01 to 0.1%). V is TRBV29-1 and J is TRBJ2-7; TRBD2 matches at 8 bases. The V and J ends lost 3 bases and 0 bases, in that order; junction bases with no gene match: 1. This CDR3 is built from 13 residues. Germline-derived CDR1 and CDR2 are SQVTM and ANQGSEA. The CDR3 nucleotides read TGCAGCGTTGAGACTAGCGTCTCCTACGAGCAGTACTTC. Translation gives CSVETSVSYEQYF.

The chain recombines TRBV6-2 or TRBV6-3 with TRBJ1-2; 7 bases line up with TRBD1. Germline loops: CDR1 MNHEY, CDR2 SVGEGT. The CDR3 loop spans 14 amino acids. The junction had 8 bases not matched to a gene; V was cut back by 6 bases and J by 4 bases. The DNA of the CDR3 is TGTGCCAGCAGCCCGGGACAGAGGACCTATGGCTACACCTTC. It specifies CASSPGQRTYGYTF.

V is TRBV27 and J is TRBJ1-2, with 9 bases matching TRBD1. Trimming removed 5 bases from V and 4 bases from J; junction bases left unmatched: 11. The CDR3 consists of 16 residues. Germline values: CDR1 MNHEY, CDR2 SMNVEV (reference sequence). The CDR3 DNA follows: TGTGCCAGCAGTCAAGCGCTTACAGGGGGCGGCTATGGCTACACCTTC. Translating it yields CASSQALTGGGYGYTF.

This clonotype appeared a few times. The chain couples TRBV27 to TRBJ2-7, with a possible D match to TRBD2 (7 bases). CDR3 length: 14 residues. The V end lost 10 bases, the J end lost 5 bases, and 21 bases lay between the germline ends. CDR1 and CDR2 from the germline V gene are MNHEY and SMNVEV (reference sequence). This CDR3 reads CATPGGRGGHEQYF. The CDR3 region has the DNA TGTGCCACACCGGGGGGCAGGGGAGGTCACGAGCAGTACTTC.

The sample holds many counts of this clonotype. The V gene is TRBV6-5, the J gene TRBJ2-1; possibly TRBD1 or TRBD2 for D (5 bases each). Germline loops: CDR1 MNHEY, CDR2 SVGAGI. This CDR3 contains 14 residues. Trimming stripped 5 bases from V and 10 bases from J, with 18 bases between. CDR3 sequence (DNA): TGTGCCAGCAGTCCCCGGGGCGGACGGCGGGAGCAGTTCTTC. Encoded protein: CASSPRGGRREQFF.

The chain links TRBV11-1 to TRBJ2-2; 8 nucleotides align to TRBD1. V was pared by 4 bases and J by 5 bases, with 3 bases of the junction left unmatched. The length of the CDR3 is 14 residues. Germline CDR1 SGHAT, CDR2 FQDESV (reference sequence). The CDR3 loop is CASSSRQGTGELFF. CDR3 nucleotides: TGTGCCAGCAGCTCTCGACAGGGGACCGGGGAGCTGTTTTTT.

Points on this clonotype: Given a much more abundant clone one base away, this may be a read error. Written as DNA, the CDR3 is TGTGCCAACATGGTCAACACCGGGGAGCTGTTTTTT. This encodes CANMVNTGELFF. The chain is built from TRBV19 and TRBJ2-2, with D unclear. The CDR3 is 12 residues long. Trimming cost V 10 bases and J 2 bases, with 8 bases left between them. The germline gives CDR1 LNHDA, CDR2 SQIVND (reference sequence).

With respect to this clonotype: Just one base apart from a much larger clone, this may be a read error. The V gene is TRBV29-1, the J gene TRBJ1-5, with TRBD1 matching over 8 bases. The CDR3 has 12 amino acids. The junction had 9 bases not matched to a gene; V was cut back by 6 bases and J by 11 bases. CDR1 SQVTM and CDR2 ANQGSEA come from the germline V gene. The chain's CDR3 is CSVGQAGGTQHF. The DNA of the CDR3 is TGCAGCGTGGGACAGGCCGGGGGGACCCAGCATTTT. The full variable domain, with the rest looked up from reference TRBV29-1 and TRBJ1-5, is SAVISQKPSRDICQRGTSLTIQCQVDSQVTMMFWYRQQPGQSLTLIATANQGSEATYESGFVIDKFPISRPNLTFSTLTVSNMSPEDSSIYLCSVGQAGGTQHFGDGTRLSIL.

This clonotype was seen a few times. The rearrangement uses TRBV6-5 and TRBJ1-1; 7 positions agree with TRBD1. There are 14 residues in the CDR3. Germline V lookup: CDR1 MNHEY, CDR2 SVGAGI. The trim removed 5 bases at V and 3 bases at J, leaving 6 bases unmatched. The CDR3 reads CASSRDRQHTEAFF. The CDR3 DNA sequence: TGTGCCAGCAGTCGGGACAGACAACACACTGAAGCTTTCTTT.

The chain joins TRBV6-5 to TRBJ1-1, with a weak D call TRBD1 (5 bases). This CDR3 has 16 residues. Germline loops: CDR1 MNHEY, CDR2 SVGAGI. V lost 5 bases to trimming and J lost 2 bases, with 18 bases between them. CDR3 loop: CASSDTRGRANTEAFF. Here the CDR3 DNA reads TGTGCCAGCAGTGACACCCGTGGCAGGGCAAACACTGAAGCTTTCTTT.

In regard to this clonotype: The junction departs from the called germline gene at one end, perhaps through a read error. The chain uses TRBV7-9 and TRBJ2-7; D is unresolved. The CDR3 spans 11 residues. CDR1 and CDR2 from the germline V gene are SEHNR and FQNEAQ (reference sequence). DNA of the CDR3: TGTGCCAGCAGCTTAGCTCCGGGCCAACCCTTC. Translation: CASSLAPGQPF.

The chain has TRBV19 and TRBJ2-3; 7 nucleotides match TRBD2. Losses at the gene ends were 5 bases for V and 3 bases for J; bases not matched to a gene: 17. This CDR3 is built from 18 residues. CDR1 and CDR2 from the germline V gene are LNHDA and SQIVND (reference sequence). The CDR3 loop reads CASSGAENSLAPTDTQYF. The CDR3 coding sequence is TGTGCCAGTAGTGGGGCAGAAAATTCACTAGCGCCGACAGATACGCAGTATTTT. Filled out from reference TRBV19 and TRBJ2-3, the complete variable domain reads DGGITQSPKYLFRKEGQNVTLSCEQNLNHDAMYWYRQDPGQGLRLIYYSQIVNDFQKGDIAEGYSVSREKKESFPLTVTSAQKNPTAFYLCASSGAENSLAPTDTQYFGPGTRLTVL.

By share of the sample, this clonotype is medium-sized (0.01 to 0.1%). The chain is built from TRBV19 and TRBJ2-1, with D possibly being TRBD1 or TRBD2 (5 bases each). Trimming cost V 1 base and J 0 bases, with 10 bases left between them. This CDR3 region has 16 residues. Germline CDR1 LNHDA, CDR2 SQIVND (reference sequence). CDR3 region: CASSIGAGSSYNEQFF. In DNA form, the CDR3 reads TGTGCCAGTAGTATAGGGGCAGGGAGCTCCTACAATGAGCAGTTCTTC. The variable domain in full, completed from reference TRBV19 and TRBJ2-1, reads DGGITQSPKYLFRKEGQNVTLSCEQNLNHDAMYWYRQDPGQGLRLIYYSQIVNDFQKGDIAEGYSVSREKKESFPLTVTSAQKNPTAFYLCASSIGAGSSYNEQFFGPGTRLTVL.

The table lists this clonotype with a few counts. The CDR3 region is CASRDPDTQYF. The CDR3 DNA reads as TGTGCCAGCAGGGATCCAGATACGCAGTATTTT. The rearrangement joins TRBV6-1 to TRBJ2-3; D not certain. The CDR3 covers 11 residues. Germline CDR1 is MNHNS and CDR2 is SASEGT. Trimming shortened V by 6 bases and J by 4 bases, and 5 bases separated the two germline ends.

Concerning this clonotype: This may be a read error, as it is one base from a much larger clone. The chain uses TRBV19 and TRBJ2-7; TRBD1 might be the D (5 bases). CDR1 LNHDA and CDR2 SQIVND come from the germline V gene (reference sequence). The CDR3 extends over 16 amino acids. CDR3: CSSRYPSGREGVEQYF. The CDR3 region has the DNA TGTTCCAGTAGGTACCCGTCGGGTCGAGAAGGGGTCGAGCAGTACTTC.

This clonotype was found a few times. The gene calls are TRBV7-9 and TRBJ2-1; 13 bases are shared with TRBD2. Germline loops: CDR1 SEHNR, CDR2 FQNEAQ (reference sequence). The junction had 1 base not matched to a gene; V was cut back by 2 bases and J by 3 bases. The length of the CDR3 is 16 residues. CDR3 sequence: CASSLRLAGGYNEQFF. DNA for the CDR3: TGTGCCAGCAGCTTAAGACTAGCGGGGGGCTACAATGAGCAGTTCTTC.

CDR3 amino acids: CASSADRGGSYEQYF. CDR3 nucleotide sequence: TGTGCCAGCAGCGCCGACAGGGGGGGCTCCTACGAGCAGTACTTC. The V call is TRBV7-9, the J call TRBJ2-7; TRBD1 matches 9 bases. J lost 0 bases, V lost 5 bases, and 5 bases had no gene match. Germline values: CDR1 SEHNR, CDR2 FQNEAQ (reference sequence). The CDR3 contains 15 residues.

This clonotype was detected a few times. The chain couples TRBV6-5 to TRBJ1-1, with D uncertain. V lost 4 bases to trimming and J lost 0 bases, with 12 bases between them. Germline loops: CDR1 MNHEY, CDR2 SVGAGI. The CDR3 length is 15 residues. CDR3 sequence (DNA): TGTGCCAGCAGTTCCCGAGATGGAATGAACACTGAAGCTTTCTTT. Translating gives CASSSRDGMNTEAFF.

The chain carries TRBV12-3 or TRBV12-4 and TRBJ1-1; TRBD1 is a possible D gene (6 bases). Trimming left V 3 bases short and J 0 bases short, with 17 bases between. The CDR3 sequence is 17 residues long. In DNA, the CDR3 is TGTGCCAGCAGTTTGAATCCGAACAGGGCCCTGAACACTGAAGCTTTCTTT. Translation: CASSLNPNRALNTEAFF.

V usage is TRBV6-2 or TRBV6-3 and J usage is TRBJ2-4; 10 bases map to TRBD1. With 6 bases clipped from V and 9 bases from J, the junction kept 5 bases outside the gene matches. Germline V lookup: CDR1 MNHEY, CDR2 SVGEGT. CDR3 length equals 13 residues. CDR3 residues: CASRGQGPSIQYF. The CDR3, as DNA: TGTGCCAGCAGGGGACAGGGGCCAAGCATTCAGTACTTC.